The TCR beta chain described here comes from a study of blood T cell repertoires in COVID-19. Study in general: The United States, Italy and Spain provided the acute and convalescent COVID-19 samples. T cells, B-cell-depleted T cells, or PBMCs supplied cDNA or gDNA.

Participants spanned ages about 18 to 90 years and resided in about two dozen US areas. In the original processing: Amplification with reference gene primers provided the estimates of nucleated cell counts. Data came from immunoSEQ multiplex PCR; TCRdb stores just in-frame clones and leaves some out. Clonal size and the V and J genes are those of that table, whereas D and trimming came from the DNA. The profile covers 300,000 to 350,000 clones, with roughly nine tenths appearing a single time and over 9% taken by the ten largest. The sequence was collected from a woman aged 25 to 45 who had recovered from COVID-19. Sequences were obtained from PBMCs or T cells enriched from blood (not recorded which).

The CDR3, as DNA: TGTGCCAGCAGTTTCGATAGGGGATTAGCTTTCTTT. As protein: CASSFDRGLAFF. V usage is TRBV12-3 or TRBV12-4 and J usage is TRBJ1-1, with a possible D match to TRBD1 (5 bases). This CDR3 has 12 amino acids. The V gene lost 3 bases and the J gene lost 10 bases, with 12 bases spanning the gap.